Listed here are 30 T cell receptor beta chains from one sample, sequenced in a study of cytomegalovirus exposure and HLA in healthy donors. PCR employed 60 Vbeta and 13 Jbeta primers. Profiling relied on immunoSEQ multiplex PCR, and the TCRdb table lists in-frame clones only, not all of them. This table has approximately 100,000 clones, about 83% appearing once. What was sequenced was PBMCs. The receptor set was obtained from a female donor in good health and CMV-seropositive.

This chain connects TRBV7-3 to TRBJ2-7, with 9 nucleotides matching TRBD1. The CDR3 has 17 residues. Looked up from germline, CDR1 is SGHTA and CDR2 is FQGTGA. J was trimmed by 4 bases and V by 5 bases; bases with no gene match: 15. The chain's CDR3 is CASSPYTRDRDMYEQYF. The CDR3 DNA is TGTGCCAGCAGCCCCTATACCCGGGACAGGGATATGTACGAGCAGTACTTC.

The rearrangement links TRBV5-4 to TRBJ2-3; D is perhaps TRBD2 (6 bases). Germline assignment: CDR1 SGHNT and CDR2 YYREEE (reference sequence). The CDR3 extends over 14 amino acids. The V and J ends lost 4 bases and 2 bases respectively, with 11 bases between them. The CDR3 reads CASSPGLSTDTQYF. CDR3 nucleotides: TGTGCCAGCAGCCCGGGACTCTCCACAGATACGCAGTATTTT.

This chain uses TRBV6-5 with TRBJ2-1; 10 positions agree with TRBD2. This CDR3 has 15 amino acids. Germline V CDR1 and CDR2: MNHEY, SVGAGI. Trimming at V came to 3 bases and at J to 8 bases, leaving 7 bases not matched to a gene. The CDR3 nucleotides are TGTGCCAGCAGTTATAGAATAGCGGGAGGTCATGAGCAGTTCTTC. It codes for CASSYRIAGGHEQFF.

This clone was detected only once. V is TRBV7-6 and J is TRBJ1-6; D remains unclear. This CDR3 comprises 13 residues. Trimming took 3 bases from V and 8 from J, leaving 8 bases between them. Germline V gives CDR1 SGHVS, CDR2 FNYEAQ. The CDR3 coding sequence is TGTGCCAGCAGCTTGGCAGGTGATTCACCCCTCCACTTT. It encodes CASSLAGDSPLHF.

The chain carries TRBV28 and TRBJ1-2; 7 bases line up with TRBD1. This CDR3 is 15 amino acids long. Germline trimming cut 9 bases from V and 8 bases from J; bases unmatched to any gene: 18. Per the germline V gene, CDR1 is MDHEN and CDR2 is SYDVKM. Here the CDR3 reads CASRYTGTAGIGYTF. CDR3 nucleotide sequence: TGTGCCAGTAGGTATACCGGGACAGCGGGCATCGGCTACACCTTC.

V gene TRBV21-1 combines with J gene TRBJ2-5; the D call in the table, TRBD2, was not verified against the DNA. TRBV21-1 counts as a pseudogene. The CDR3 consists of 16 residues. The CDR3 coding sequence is TGTGCCAGCAGCTCCCGCGAGACTAGCGGACAAGAGACCCAGTACTTC. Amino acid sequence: CASSSRETSGQETQYF.

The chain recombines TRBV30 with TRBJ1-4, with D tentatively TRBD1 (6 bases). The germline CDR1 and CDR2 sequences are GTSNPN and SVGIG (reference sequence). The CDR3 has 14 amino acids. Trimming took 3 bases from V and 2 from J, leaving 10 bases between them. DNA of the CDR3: TGTGCCTGGAGCCACAGGGTTACTAATGAAAAACTGTTTTTT. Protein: CAWSHRVTNEKLFF.

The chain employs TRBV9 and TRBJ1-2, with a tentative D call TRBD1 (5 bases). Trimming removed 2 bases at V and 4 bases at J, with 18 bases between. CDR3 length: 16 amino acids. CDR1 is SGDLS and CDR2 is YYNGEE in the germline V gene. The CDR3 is CASSVLSGGTIYGYTF. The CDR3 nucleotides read TGTGCCAGCAGCGTGCTATCGGGGGGTACAATCTATGGCTACACCTTC.

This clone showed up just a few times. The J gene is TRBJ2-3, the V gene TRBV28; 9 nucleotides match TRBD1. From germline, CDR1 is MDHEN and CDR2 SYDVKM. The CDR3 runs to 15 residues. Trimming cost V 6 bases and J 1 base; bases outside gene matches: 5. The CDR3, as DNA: TGTGCCAGCAGAACTACAGGGGGCCGCACAGATACGCAGTATTTT. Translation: CASRTTGGRTDTQYF.

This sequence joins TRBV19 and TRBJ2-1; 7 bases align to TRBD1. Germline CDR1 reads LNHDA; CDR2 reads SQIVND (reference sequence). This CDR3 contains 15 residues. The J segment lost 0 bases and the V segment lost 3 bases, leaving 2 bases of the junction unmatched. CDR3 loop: CASSIRDSSYNEQFF. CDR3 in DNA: TGTGCCAGTAGTATCCGGGACAGCTCCTACAATGAGCAGTTCTTC.

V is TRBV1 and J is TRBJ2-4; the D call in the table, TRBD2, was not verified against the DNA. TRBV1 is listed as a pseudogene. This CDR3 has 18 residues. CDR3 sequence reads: CTSSHLQTSGTAKNIQYF. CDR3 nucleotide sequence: TGCACCAGCAGCCACCTCCAGACTAGCGGGACAGCCAAAAACATTCAGTACTTC.

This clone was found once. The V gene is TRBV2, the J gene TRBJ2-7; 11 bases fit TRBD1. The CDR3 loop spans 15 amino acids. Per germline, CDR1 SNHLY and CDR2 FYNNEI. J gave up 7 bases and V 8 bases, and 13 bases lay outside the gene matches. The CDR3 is CASQRVGTGGGEQYF. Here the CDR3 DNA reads TGTGCCAGCCAGAGAGTTGGGACAGGGGGAGGAGAGCAGTACTTC.

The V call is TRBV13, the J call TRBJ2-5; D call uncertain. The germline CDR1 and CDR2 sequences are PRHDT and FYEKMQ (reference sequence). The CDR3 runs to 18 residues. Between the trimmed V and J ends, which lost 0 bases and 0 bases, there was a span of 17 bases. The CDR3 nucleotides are TGTGCCAGCAGCTTAGGCCTCGGGTTGTCGATGGACCAAGAGACCCAGTACTTC. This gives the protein CASSLGLGLSMDQETQYF.

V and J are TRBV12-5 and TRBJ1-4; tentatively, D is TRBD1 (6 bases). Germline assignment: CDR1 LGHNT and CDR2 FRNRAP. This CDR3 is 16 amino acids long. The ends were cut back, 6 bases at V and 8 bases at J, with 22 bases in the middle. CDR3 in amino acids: CASGTGFRGAQEKLFF. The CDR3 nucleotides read TGTGCTAGTGGGACGGGATTCCGGGGGGCGCAGGAAAAACTGTTTTTT.

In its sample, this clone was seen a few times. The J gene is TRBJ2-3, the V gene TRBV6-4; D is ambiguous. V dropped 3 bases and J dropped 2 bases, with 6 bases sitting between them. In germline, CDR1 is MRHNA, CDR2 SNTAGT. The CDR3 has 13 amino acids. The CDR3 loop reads CASSDKPTDTQYF. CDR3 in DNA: TGTGCCAGCAGTGATAAGCCCACAGATACGCAGTATTTT.

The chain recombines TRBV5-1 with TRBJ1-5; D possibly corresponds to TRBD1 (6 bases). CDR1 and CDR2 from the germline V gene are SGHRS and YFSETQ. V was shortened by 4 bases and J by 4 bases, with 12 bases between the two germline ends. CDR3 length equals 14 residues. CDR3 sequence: CASSPQGPNQPQHF. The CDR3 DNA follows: TGCGCCAGCAGCCCTCAGGGGCCAAATCAGCCCCAGCATTTT.

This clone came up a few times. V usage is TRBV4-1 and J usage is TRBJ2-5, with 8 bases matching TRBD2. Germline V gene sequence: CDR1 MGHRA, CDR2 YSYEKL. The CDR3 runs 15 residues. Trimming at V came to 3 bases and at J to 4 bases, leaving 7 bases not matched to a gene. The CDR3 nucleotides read TGCGCCAGCAGCCACCCTGGGACTAGGAGAGAGACCCAGTACTTC. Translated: CASSHPGTRRETQYF.

CDR3 in amino acids: CASSLGTEAYQKLFF. The DNA for the CDR3 is TGCGCCAGCAGCTTGGGGACGGAGGCCTACCAAAAACTGTTTTTT. The rearrangement joins TRBV5-1 to TRBJ1-4; D gene uncertain. This CDR3 has 15 residues. The germline CDR1 and CDR2 sequences are SGHRS and YFSETQ. Trimming cost V 0 bases and J 9 bases, with 15 bases left between them.

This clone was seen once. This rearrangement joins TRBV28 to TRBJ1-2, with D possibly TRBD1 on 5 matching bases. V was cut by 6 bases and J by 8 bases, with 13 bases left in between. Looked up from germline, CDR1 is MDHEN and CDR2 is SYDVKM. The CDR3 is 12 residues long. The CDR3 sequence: CASSWRGNGYTF. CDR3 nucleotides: TGTGCCAGCAGCTGGAGGGGAAACGGCTACACCTTC.

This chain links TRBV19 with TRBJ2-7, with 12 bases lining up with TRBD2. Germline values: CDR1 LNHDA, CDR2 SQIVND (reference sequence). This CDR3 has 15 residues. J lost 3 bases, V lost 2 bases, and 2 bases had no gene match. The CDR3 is CASSIPTSGSYEQYF. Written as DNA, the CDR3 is TGTGCCAGTAGTATACCGACTAGCGGGAGCTACGAGCAGTACTTC.

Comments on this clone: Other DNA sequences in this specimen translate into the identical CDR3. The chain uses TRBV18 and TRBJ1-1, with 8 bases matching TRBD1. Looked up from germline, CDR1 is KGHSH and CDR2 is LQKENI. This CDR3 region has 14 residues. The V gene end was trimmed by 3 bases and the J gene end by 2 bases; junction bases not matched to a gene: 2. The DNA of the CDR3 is TGTGCCAGCTCACCCGACAGGGGTAACACTGAAGCTTTCTTT. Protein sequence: CASSPDRGNTEAFF.

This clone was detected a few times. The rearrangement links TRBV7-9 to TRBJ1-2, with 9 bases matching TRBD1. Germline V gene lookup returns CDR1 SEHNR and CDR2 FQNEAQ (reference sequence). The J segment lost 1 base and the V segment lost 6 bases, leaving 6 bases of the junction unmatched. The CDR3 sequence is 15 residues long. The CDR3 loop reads CASSPRTGVNYGYTF. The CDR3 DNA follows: TGTGCCAGCAGTCCACGGACAGGGGTTAACTATGGCTACACCTTC. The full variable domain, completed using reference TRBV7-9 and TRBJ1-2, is DTGVSQNPRHKITKRGQNVTFRCDPISEHNRLYWYRQTLGQGPEFLTYFQNEAQLEKSRLLSDRFSAERPKGSFSTLEIQRTEQGDSAMYLCASSPRTGVNYGYTFGSGTRLTVV.

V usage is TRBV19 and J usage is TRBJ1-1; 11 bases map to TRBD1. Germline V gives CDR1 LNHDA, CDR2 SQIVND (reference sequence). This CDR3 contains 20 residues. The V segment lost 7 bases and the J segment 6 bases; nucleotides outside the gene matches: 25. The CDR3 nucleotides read TGTGCCAGTAAGGCCGGGGTTGGGGACAGGGGGGTCGGCAAACGCTCTGAAGCTTTCTTT. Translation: CASKAGVGDRGVGKRSEAFF.

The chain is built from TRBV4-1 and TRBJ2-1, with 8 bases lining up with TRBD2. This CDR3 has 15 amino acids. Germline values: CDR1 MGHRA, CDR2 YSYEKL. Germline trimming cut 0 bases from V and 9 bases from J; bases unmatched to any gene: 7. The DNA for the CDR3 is TGCGCCAGCAGCCAAGACGGGAGGGGCAGTGGTGAGCAGTTCTTC. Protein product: CASSQDGRGSGEQFF.

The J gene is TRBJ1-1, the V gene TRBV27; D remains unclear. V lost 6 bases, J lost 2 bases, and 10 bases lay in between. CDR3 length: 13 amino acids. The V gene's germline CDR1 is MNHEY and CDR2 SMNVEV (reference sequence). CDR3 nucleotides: TGTGCCAGCAGAGTGCAGTCCAACACTGAAGCTTTCTTT. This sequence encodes CASRVQSNTEAFF.

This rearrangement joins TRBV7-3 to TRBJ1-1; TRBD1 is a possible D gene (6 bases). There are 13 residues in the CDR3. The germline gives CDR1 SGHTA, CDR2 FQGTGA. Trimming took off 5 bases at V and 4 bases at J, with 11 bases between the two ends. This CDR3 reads CASSLGQSTEAFF. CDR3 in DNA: TGTGCCAGCAGCCTCGGACAGAGCACTGAAGCTTTCTTT. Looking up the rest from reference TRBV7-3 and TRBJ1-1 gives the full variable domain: GAGVSQTPSNKVTEKGKYVELRCDPISGHTALYWYRQSLGQGPEFLIYFQGTGAADDSGLPNDRFFAVRPEGSVSTLKIQRTERGDSAVYLCASSLGQSTEAFFGQGTRLTVV.

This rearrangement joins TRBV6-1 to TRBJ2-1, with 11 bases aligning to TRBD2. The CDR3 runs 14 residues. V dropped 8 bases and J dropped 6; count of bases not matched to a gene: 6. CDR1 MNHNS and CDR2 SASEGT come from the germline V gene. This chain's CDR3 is CASVELAGVNEQFF. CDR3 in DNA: TGTGCCAGCGTCGAACTAGCGGGGGTCAATGAGCAGTTCTTC.

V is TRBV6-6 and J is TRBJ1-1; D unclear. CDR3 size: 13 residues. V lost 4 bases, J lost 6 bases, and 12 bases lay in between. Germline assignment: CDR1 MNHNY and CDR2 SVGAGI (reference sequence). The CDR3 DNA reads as TGTGCCAGCAGTTCCCTCCCCGTTGCTGAAGCTTTCTTT. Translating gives CASSSLPVAEAFF.

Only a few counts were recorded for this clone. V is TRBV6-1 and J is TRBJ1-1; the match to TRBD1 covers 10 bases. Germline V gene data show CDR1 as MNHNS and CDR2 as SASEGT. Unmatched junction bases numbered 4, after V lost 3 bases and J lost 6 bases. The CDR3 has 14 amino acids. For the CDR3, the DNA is TGTGCCAGCAGTGACAGACAGGGGGCGGCTGAAGCTTTCTTT. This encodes CASSDRQGAAEAFF.

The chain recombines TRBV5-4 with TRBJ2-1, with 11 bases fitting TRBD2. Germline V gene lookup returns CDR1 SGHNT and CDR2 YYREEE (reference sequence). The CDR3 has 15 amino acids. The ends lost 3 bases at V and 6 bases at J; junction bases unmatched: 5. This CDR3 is CASSSEGTSGNEQFF. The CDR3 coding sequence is TGTGCCAGCAGCTCCGAAGGGACTAGCGGCAATGAGCAGTTCTTC.